The 8 T cell receptor beta chains listed next were all sequenced from one sample in a study of T-cell reconstitution after alpha-beta-depleted transplantation in children. Unique molecular identifiers were used to barcode this TCRbeta library. Via MiXCR, TCRdb re-called the PCR reads, giving one row per CDR3 protein. The sample carries around 270,000 distinct CDR3 sequences, roughly a tenth recorded once. The starting material was PBMCs, obtained before TCRalphabeta/CD19-depleted stem cell transplant. These receptors came from a boy under two years old with acute myeloid leukemia, due to receive a stem cell transplant.

This clonotype was picked up a small number of times. The V call is TRBV30, the J call TRBJ1-2; 8 bases are shared with TRBD1. In germline, CDR1 is GTSNPN, CDR2 SVGIG (reference sequence). The length of the CDR3 is 13 residues. V was clipped by 2 bases and J by 3 bases; unmatched bases: 2. The CDR3 here is CAWSMDRDYGYTF. The CDR3 nucleotides read TGTGCCTGGAGTATGGACAGGGACTATGGCTACACCTTC.

This clonotype showed up many times. The CDR3 is CASSLSTPTSGGYNEQFF. In DNA form, the CDR3 reads TGTGCCAGCAGCTTAAGTACCCCGACTAGCGGGGGGTACAATGAGCAGTTCTTC. The gene calls are TRBV7-3 and TRBJ2-1, with 13 bases aligning to TRBD2. The V and J ends lost 1 base and 4 bases, in that order; junction bases with no gene match: 7. Germline V gene lookup returns CDR1 SGHTA and CDR2 FQGTGA. CDR3 length: 18 residues.

This clonotype has a count of ten or more. This chain joins TRBV29-1 and TRBJ2-5; perhaps TRBD2 as D (5 bases). Deletions cut 7 bases from V and 4 bases from J, with 13 bases between. The CDR3 is 12 amino acids. CDR1 is SQVTM, CDR2 ANQGSEA, per germline. DNA of the CDR3: TGCAGCGGAACTAGGGTGGGAGAGACCCAGTACTTC. This translates into CSGTRVGETQYF.

This clonotype was detected only a few times. V and J are TRBV10-3 and TRBJ2-7; D perhaps matches TRBD1 (6 bases). CDR3 size: 14 residues. Germline V gene sequence: CDR1 ENHRY, CDR2 SYGVKD. V lost 7 bases to trimming and J lost 0 bases, with 13 bases between them. The CDR3 nucleotides are TGTGCCATCACCCCCGACAGGAGCTCCTACGAGCAGTACTTC. As protein: CAITPDRSSYEQYF.

This clonotype was seen at least ten times. The chain recombines TRBV5-1 with TRBJ2-7, with D maybe TRBD1 (5 bases). CDR3 length: 13 residues. Trimming stripped 2 bases from V and 3 bases from J, with 9 bases between. Germline lookup yields CDR1 SGHRS and CDR2 YFSETQ. The CDR3 DNA follows: TGCGCCAGCAGCTTCTCAGGGAACTACGAGCAGTACTTC. Translating it yields CASSFSGNYEQYF.

This clonotype has more than one count but fewer than ten. The chain is built from TRBV5-6 and TRBJ2-5, with D possibly TRBD2 on 7 matching bases. V shed 1 base and J shed 5 bases, with 15 bases lying between them. Looked up from germline, CDR1 is SGHDT and CDR2 is YYEEEE. The CDR3 has 15 amino acids. CDR3 region: CASSLKTGGGETQYF. CDR3 nucleotide sequence: TGTGCCAGCAGCTTGAAGACGGGGGGCGGGGAGACCCAGTACTTC.

V usage is TRBV7-9 and J usage is TRBJ2-7; D possibly corresponds to TRBD2 (7 bases). The CDR3 is 14 amino acids. Between the trimmed V and J ends, which lost 8 bases and 0 bases, there was a span of 14 bases. CDR1 is SEHNR and CDR2 is FQNEAQ in the germline V gene (reference sequence). The CDR3: CASVGGGSSYEQYF. The CDR3 DNA reads as TGTGCCAGCGTCGGCGGGGGCAGCTCCTACGAGCAGTACTTC.

At least ten counts were recorded for this clonotype. This chain links TRBV7-9 with TRBJ2-1; D is ambiguous. Germline V lookup: CDR1 SEHNR, CDR2 FQNEAQ (reference sequence). Deletions cut 1 base from V and 8 bases from J, with 6 bases between. The CDR3 consists of 12 residues. Here the CDR3 reads CASSLVAYEQFF. As DNA, the CDR3 is TGTGCCAGCAGCTTAGTAGCCTATGAGCAGTTCTTC.